This TCR beta chain was captured in a study of OX40 agonist ivuxolimab in advanced cancers. Concerning the study at large: Ivuxolimab, which targeted the costimulatory receptor OX40 (CD134), was an agonistic, fully human IgG2 monoclonal antibody. The point of sequencing TCRbeta in the periphery was to test whether ivuxolimab changed TCR sequence diversity and drove clonal T-cell expansion. Patients were allowed to have had prior anti-PD-1, anti-PD-L1 or anti-CTLA-4 therapy, and roughly 40% of the dose-escalation patients had been treated with checkpoint inhibitors. In the dose-escalation cohort, 75% to 85% of patients were male, and the mean age was roughly 56 years with a range of about 20 to 80. The paper reports the monotherapy dose-escalation portion (N of about 50 patients) of the phase I ivuxolimab trial. Intravenous ivuxolimab was administered to patients every 2 weeks at six dose levels: 0.01, 0.1, 0.3, 1.5, 3 and 10 mg/kg. Partial responses occurred in three dose-escalation patients: two with cutaneous melanoma and one with hepatocellular carcinoma. Of the approximately 53 patients in dose escalation, approximately 20 had hepatocellular carcinoma, some 15 had melanoma, 9 had renal cell carcinoma and 9 had head and neck cancer.

Patients with a history of autoimmune disease or receiving systemic immunosuppression were excluded from the trial. In every dose cohort, peripheral blood was drawn for TCR sequencing at baseline, cycle 4 day 1, and cycle 7 day 1. Samples came from an open-label, multicenter, first-in-human phase I dose-escalation trial of ivuxolimab. Adults with locally advanced or metastatic melanoma, renal cell, hepatocellular, or head and neck squamous cell carcinoma were enrolled in the trial. Before TCR sequencing, CD4+ T cells and CD8+ T cells from peripheral blood were sorted into separate populations. Taken from the germline V gene, the CDR1 and CDR2 loops are LGHNA and YNFKEQ. CDR3 length: 13 amino acids, cysteine to phenylalanine. Just CDR3 DNA is preserved here, 39 bases in frame from base 1. The germline ends are 9 bases apart after V is trimmed by 6 bases and J by 1 base. The investigation overall reported the following: In the 0.1-3.0 mg/kg groups, partial responders were among the patients with the lowest normalized peripheral clonal expansion, particularly in CD8+ T cells. After ivuxolimab, expanded clones were on average more numerous among CD8+ T cells than among CD4+ T cells. Low levels of normalized T-cell clonal expansion were also shown by some nonresponding patients. The antigen specificity of the peripheral T cells that underwent clonal expansion was not determined. Clonal expansion of both CD4+ and CD8+ blood T cells was observed from baseline to week 6 at doses 0.1 to 3.0 mg/kg.

Comments on this clone: Its antigen remains undetermined. No much larger clone exists at a distance of one base, and base qualities are not known.

For sequencing of the TCRbeta CDR3 region, genomic DNA was extracted from the sorted cells. The immunoSEQ Assay was used for sequencing of TCRbeta CDR3 regions. TCRdb stores this immuneACCESS table with in-frame sequences only. Part of the clones is absent; in the studies checked, under half of the shortfall reflects unresolved V genes, and no reason is known for the rest. Recorded for this sample are fewer than 95,000 clones; 92% of them occurred a single time. 3.4% of the sample goes to the ten largest clones. The V gene is TRBV4-2 and the J gene is TRBJ1-1; the D region possibly corresponds to TRBD1 (6 bases align). The sample here was CD4+ or CD8+ T cells sorted from blood, taken in a trial of the OX40 agonist ivuxolimab. The TCR comes from an adult with an advanced solid tumor such as melanoma, head and neck, liver or kidney cancer. The nucleotides are TGTGCCAGCAGACCGGACAGGAACACTGAAGCTTTCTTT. This gives the protein CASRPDRNTEAFF.